Sequencing of this TCR beta chain was carried out in a study of shared clonotypes between healthy human individuals. Study overall: Researchers drew samples from two women and a few men aged 18 to 49.

Positive CCR7 selection of CD45RO-negative cells yielded the naive CD8 cells, and terminally differentiated effector memory CD45RA+ cells were excluded. Deep was the level at which the assay was run. Each PCR replicate from the sorted subsets contained 200 to 250 ng DNA, which is tens of thousands of T cell genomes. Sequenced by immunoSEQ multiplex PCR; TCRdb stores in-frame clones only, minus some. The profile shows about 2 million clones, about 94% of them singletons. This CDR3 region has 10 residues. V dropped 1 base and J dropped 6 bases, with 1 base sitting between them. The germline gives CDR1 LGHNT, CDR2 FRNRAP.

The clonotype comes from a man aged 18 to 35 in good health. The sample consisted of naive CD8+ T cells sorted from blood. V and J are TRBV12-5 and TRBJ2-7; D is unresolved. The CDR3 protein is CASGLAEQYF. Written as DNA, the CDR3 is TGTGCTAGTGGTTTGGCCGAGCAGTACTTC.